What follows are 28 T cell receptor beta chains derived from one specimen sequenced in a study of T-cell reconstitution after alpha-beta-depleted transplantation in children (dated by TCRdb to the mid-2010s). The treatment or condition label here, explained by the study, means: allogeneic hematopoietic cell transplantation with graft depleted of TCRalphabeta T cells and CD19 B cells. Libraries were made using PCR. The instrument was an Illumina HiSeq 2500. TCR library preparation used molecular barcoding, with unique molecular identifiers applied to normalize quantification of the TCRbeta repertoire. TCRdb took the public reads, trimmed them with fastp at Q25, ran MiXCR for clone calling and kept in-frame beta chains. Each CDR3 protein appears once, grouped with its most common genes and DNA. The sample table lists approximately 650,000 distinct CDR3 sequences, about an eighth of them with a count of one. The top ten clones comprise 0.75% to 0.85% of the sample.

The sequencing used PBMCs, collected before TCRalphabeta/CD19-depleted stem cell transplant. All receptors come from a girl aged 2 to 10 with congenital amegakaryocytic thrombocytopenia, due to receive a stem cell transplant.

This clonotype was seen ten or more times. This chain links TRBV5-1 with TRBJ2-1; TRBD1 matches at 7 bases. Germline values: CDR1 SGHRS, CDR2 YFSETQ. J gave up 13 bases and V 4 bases, and 8 bases lay outside the gene matches. This CDR3 has 12 amino acids. CDR3 protein: CASSKPRDSQFF. As DNA, the CDR3 is TGCGCCAGCAGCAAACCCCGGGACAGCCAGTTCTTC.

Only a few counts were recorded for this clonotype. The chain employs TRBV20-1 and TRBJ2-3; D may be TRBD1 or TRBD2 (5 bases each). The V and J ends lost 3 bases and 4 bases respectively, with 14 bases between them. CDR1 is DFQATT, CDR2 SNEGSKA, per germline (reference sequence). This CDR3 has 14 amino acids. The CDR3 spells CSASGWGPADTQYF. For the CDR3, the DNA is TGCAGTGCTAGCGGGTGGGGACCGGCAGATACGCAGTATTTT.

The V and J genes are TRBV20-1 and TRBJ2-1; no firm D call. Deletions cut 1 base from V and 6 bases from J, with 19 bases between. The CDR3 totals 16 residues. The germline V gene encodes CDR1 DFQATT and CDR2 SNEGSKA (reference sequence). The CDR3: CSARGAYSRILNEQFF. The CDR3 bases are TGCAGTGCTAGAGGCGCCTATTCGAGAATACTCAATGAGCAGTTCTTC.

This clonotype was detected ten times or more. The chain uses TRBV20-1 and TRBJ1-2, with D hard to call. Between the trimmed V and J ends, which lost 5 bases and 8 bases, there was a span of 12 bases. Looked up from germline, CDR1 is DFQATT and CDR2 is SNEGSKA (reference sequence). This CDR3 comprises 11 residues. Here the CDR3 DNA reads TGCAGTGCTCCTGCTGTTGGCGGCTACACCTTC. This gives the protein CSAPAVGGYTF.

The sample holds many counts of this clonotype. The rearrangement links TRBV10-2 to TRBJ1-5; 8 positions agree with TRBD1. CDR1 is WSHSY and CDR2 is SAAADI in the germline V gene. The CDR3 has 15 amino acids. After removal of 3 bases from V and 3 bases from J, the junction contained 4 bases not matched to a gene. The CDR3, as DNA: TGCGCCAGCAGTGAAACAGGGGGGTTCAATCAGCCCCAGCATTTT. As protein: CASSETGGFNQPQHF.

This clonotype was detected ten times or more. The chain carries TRBV6-5 and TRBJ1-1; weak D call: TRBD1 (5 bases). CDR3 length: 13 amino acids. Germline assignment: CDR1 MNHEY and CDR2 SVGAGI. The V end lost 2 bases, the J end lost 11 bases, and 15 bases lay between the germline ends. For the CDR3, the DNA is TGTGCCAGCAGTTACGGGGGGGGAGCTGGGGCTTTCTTT. This codes for CASSYGGGAGAFF.

This clonotype was seen just once. This chain uses TRBV25-1 with TRBJ1-2; D uncertain. Germline values: CDR1 MGHDK, CDR2 SYGVNS. The V end lost 2 bases, the J end lost 1 base, and 8 bases lay between the germline ends. This CDR3 spans 14 amino acids. The CDR3 is CASSERRVNYGYTF. In DNA, the CDR3 is TGTGCCAGCAGTGAAAGGAGGGTTAACTATGGCTACACCTTC.

This clonotype was detected ten times or more. The V gene is TRBV5-1, the J gene TRBJ2-7; D uncertain. CDR1 SGHRS and CDR2 YFSETQ come from the germline V gene. The CDR3 has 13 amino acids. With 2 bases removed from V and 3 bases from J, the gap between germline ends came to 9 bases. CDR3 DNA: TGCGCCAGCAGCTTCCCCCTAGGCTACGAGCAGTACTTC. Encoded protein: CASSFPLGYEQYF.

This clonotype showed up just a few times. CDR3 in DNA: TGCAGTGCTAGTCTTCGTGAAAAACTGTTTTTT. Translation gives CSASLREKLFF. V and J are TRBV20-1 and TRBJ1-4; D is ambiguous. V shed 3 bases and J shed 7 bases, with 6 bases lying between them. Germline lookup yields CDR1 DFQATT and CDR2 SNEGSKA (reference sequence). This CDR3 comprises 11 residues.

This clonotype occurred many times. The V and J genes are TRBV12-3 or TRBV12-4 and TRBJ2-1, with D uncertain. There are 13 residues in the CDR3. The ends were cut back, 3 bases at V and 6 bases at J, with 9 bases in the middle. DNA for the CDR3: TGTGCCAGCAGTTTTACCCCTCCCAATGAGCAGTTCTTC. Its protein product is CASSFTPPNEQFF.

In this sample, this clonotype turned up many times. The gene calls are TRBV25-1 and TRBJ1-2; D not certain. There are 13 residues in the CDR3. Germline assignment: CDR1 MGHDK and CDR2 SYGVNS. V was shortened by 5 bases and J by 6 bases, with 13 bases between the two germline ends. This CDR3 is CASSLYIPHGYTF. The DNA of the CDR3 is TGTGCCAGCAGTCTCTACATTCCGCATGGCTACACCTTC.

This clonotype came up many times. The chain couples TRBV29-1 to TRBJ1-5; TRBD1 matches at 8 bases. The CDR3 is made up of 13 amino acids. The J segment lost 4 bases and the V segment lost 6 bases, leaving 5 bases of the junction unmatched. CDR1 and CDR2 (germline): SQVTM, ANQGSEA. CDR3 sequence: CSVGDRNNQPQHF. DNA for the CDR3: TGCAGCGTCGGGGACAGGAATAATCAGCCCCAGCATTTT.

In this sample, this clonotype turned up a few times. The V gene is TRBV5-1, the J gene TRBJ1-2; D ambiguous. Trimming removed 0 bases from V and 4 bases from J, with 10 bases in between. The germline V gene has CDR1 SGHRS and CDR2 YFSETQ. The CDR3 runs to 14 residues. The CDR3 region is CASSLAGAGYGYTF. The CDR3 region has the DNA TGCGCCAGCAGCTTGGCGGGCGCAGGCTATGGCTACACCTTC.

This clonotype has only a few counts. The chain carries TRBV7-9 and TRBJ2-1; D might be TRBD1 or TRBD2, each matching 5 bases. V was clipped by 2 bases and J by 8 bases, with 19 bases between them. The germline gives CDR1 SEHNR, CDR2 FQNEAQ (reference sequence). The CDR3 spans 16 residues. CDR3 sequence: CASSLRDQKLVDEQFF. The CDR3 region has the DNA TGTGCCAGCAGCTTAAGGGACCAGAAGTTAGTCGATGAGCAGTTCTTC. Full variable domain (rest looked up from reference TRBV7-9 and TRBJ2-1): DTGVSQNPRHKITKRGQNVTFRCDPISEHNRLYWYRQTLGQGPEFLTYFQNEAQLEKSRLLSDRFSAERPKGSFSTLEIQRTEQGDSAMYLCASSLRDQKLVDEQFFGPGTRLTVL.

This clonotype showed up just a few times. V usage is TRBV12-3 or TRBV12-4 and J usage is TRBJ2-7; D call uncertain. The CDR3 runs 13 residues. V lost 5 bases and J lost 0, with 8 bases in between. The CDR3 protein is CASSPRSSYEQYF. The DNA for the CDR3 is TGTGCCAGCAGTCCCCGGTCCTCCTACGAGCAGTACTTC.

This clonotype was detected once. The rearrangement uses TRBV18 and TRBJ2-3, with a weak D call TRBD2 (6 bases). Germline values: CDR1 KGHSH, CDR2 LQKENI. The V end was cut by 4 bases, the J end by 4 bases, with 18 bases between. CDR3 length: 16 residues. The CDR3 sequence: CASSRGPPGAADTQYF. The CDR3, as DNA: TGTGCCAGCTCACGCGGTCCCCCGGGAGCGGCAGATACGCAGTATTTT. The whole variable domain, remainder taken from reference TRBV18 and TRBJ2-3, is NAGVMQNPRHLVRRRGQEARLRCSPMKGHSHVYWYRQLPEEGLKFMVYLQKENIIDESGMPKERFSAEFPKEGPSILRIQQVVRGDSAAYFCASSRGPPGAADTQYFGPGTRLTVL.

This clonotype was seen once. The chain recombines TRBV28 with TRBJ2-7, with 7 bases fitting TRBD2. The V segment lost 7 bases and the J segment 5 bases; nucleotides outside the gene matches: 8. The germline V gene has CDR1 MDHEN and CDR2 SYDVKM. This CDR3 has 13 residues. CDR3 in amino acids: CASIFGGGDEQYF. As DNA, the CDR3 is TGTGCCAGCATTTTTGGGGGGGGGGACGAGCAGTACTTC.

This chain uses TRBV20-1 with TRBJ2-1; 8 nucleotides agree with TRBD2. The V segment lost 2 bases and the J segment 6 bases; nucleotides outside the gene matches: 6. Germline-derived CDR1 and CDR2 are DFQATT and SNEGSKA (reference sequence). The CDR3 has 14 residues. The CDR3 sequence: CSARSGLASNEQFF. CDR3 in DNA: TGCAGTGCTAGATCTGGACTAGCCAGCAATGAGCAGTTCTTC.

This clonotype has ten or more counts. This rearrangement joins TRBV5-5 to TRBJ2-1; 11 bases are shared with TRBD2. Germline values: CDR1 SGHKS, CDR2 YYEKEE (reference sequence). J gave up 0 bases and V 5 bases, and 7 bases lay outside the gene matches. This CDR3 spans 17 amino acids. CDR3 sequence reads: CASRLAGGSSSYNEQFF. The CDR3 bases are TGTGCCAGCAGGCTAGCGGGAGGCTCGAGCTCCTACAATGAGCAGTTCTTC.

In its sample, this clonotype was seen a few times. The chain employs TRBV5-6 and TRBJ1-5, with no clear D. Trimming shortened V by 4 bases and J by 5 bases, and 7 bases separated the two germline ends. The V gene's germline CDR1 is SGHDT and CDR2 YYEEEE. CDR3 length: 12 residues. The CDR3 loop is CASSHRDQPQHF. CDR3 sequence (DNA): TGTGCCAGCAGCCACAGAGATCAGCCCCAGCATTTT.

The chain recombines TRBV7-2 with TRBJ2-1, with D perhaps TRBD1 (5 bases). Germline assignment: CDR1 SGHTA and CDR2 FQGNSA. V gave up 2 bases and J gave up 7 bases, with 12 bases separating them. The CDR3 runs 14 residues. The chain's CDR3 is CASSLRQGLNEQFF. The CDR3 region has the DNA TGTGCCAGCAGCTTACGGCAGGGCCTAAATGAGCAGTTCTTC.

As DNA, the CDR3 is TGTGCCAGCAGCTTTGGGGTCAGGGGCGTTCGCTACGAGCAGTACTTC. It translates to CASSFGVRGVRYEQYF. The chain joins TRBV5-6 to TRBJ2-7; D possibly corresponds to TRBD1 (6 bases). Deletions cut 2 bases from V and 3 bases from J, with 18 bases between. This CDR3 has 16 amino acids. From germline, CDR1 is SGHDT and CDR2 YYEEEE.

This clonotype was observed many times. DNA of the CDR3: TGCAGCGTTGAGCCACCCTCCTACGAGCAGTACTTC. As protein: CSVEPPSYEQYF. The V and J genes are TRBV29-1 and TRBJ2-7; D gene unclear. The CDR3 is 12 residues long. Germline V gene lookup returns CDR1 SQVTM and CDR2 ANQGSEA. V lost 3 bases and J lost 0, with 6 bases in between.

Ten or more counts support this clonotype. The chain links TRBV29-1 to TRBJ1-1, with D hard to call. The CDR3 consists of 16 residues. CDR1 and CDR2 (germline): SQVTM, ANQGSEA. Trimming pared 7 bases from V and 0 bases from J, leaving 21 bases between. DNA of the CDR3: TGCAGCGCTCCGCTACGTAGGTACGGGATGAACACTGAAGCTTTCTTT. Translation: CSAPLRRYGMNTEAFF.

The chain employs TRBV29-1 and TRBJ2-3; D not certain. The CDR3 loop spans 13 amino acids. The germline V gene has CDR1 SQVTM and CDR2 ANQGSEA. Trimming left V 7 bases short and J 0 bases short, with 11 bases between. CDR3 in amino acids: CSGLAVSTDTQYF. CDR3 nucleotide sequence: TGCAGCGGACTGGCAGTTAGCACAGATACGCAGTATTTT.

To note about this clonotype: A much larger clone differs from this one at a single base, so this may be a read error. This chain joins TRBV20-1 and TRBJ2-5; 9 bases are a match to TRBD2. The CDR3 covers 17 residues. Germline V gene sequence: CDR1 DFQATT, CDR2 SNEGSKA (reference sequence). The CDR3 region has the DNA TGCTGTGCTAGAGATAGAGAGTCTAGCGGGACTCAAGAGACCCAGTACTTC. Amino acids: CCARDRESSGTQETQYF.

This clonotype was seen repeatedly, ten times or more. The gene calls are TRBV7-9 and TRBJ2-1; 7 nucleotides line up with TRBD2. The V gene end was trimmed by 2 bases and the J gene end by 5 bases; junction bases not matched to a gene: 6. The CDR3 has 15 residues. Germline assignment: CDR1 SEHNR and CDR2 FQNEAQ (reference sequence). CDR3 loop: CASSLNGAGDNEQFF. For the CDR3, the DNA is TGTGCCAGCAGCTTAAATGGGGCGGGAGACAATGAGCAGTTCTTC.

CDR3 in DNA: TGTGCCAGCGGGCCTACAGCCTCCTACAATGAGCAGTTCTTC. Its translation is CASGPTASYNEQFF. The chain recombines TRBV6-1 with TRBJ2-1, with no clear D. The CDR3 runs to 14 residues. Germline V lookup: CDR1 MNHNS, CDR2 SASEGT. The germline V and J ends were trimmed by 8 bases and 0 bases, with 11 bases remaining between them.